These 2 T cell receptor beta chains came from one sample sequenced in a study of control samples from healthy donors and cancer patients. The protocol was immunoSEQ multiplex PCR, while the TCRdb copy is restricted to in-frame clones and leaves out a portion. The sample includes 150,000 to 200,000 clones, about 86% of them seen just once. The sequenced sample consisted of blood. These receptor sequences come from a man aged 18 to 30 in good health.

This chain's CDR3 is CASRAQGRPHF. CDR3 coding DNA: TGTGCCAGCAGAGCACAGGGGCGCCCGCATTTT. The chain couples TRBV28 to TRBJ1-5; 7 nucleotides align to TRBD1. The CDR3 consists of 11 residues. V trimming: 6 bases; J trimming: 15 bases; junction bases outside the gene matches: 8. Looked up from germline, CDR1 is MDHEN and CDR2 is SYDVKM.

The rearrangement links TRBV25-1 to TRBJ2-1; D may be TRBD1 (6 bases). This CDR3 is built from 15 residues. V lost 4 bases, J lost 8 bases, and 18 bases lay in between. The germline V gene has CDR1 MGHDK and CDR2 SYGVNS. Here the CDR3 DNA reads TGTGCCAGCAGTGGAACAGGGATCCTAGGCTATGAGCAGTTCTTC. As protein: CASSGTGILGYEQFF.